This T cell receptor (beta chain) was captured in a study of blood T cells in healthy people across ages. Study results and limitations: The authors considered diversity estimates from one million T cells to be underestimates.

Concerning this clonotype itself: The target antigen is unknown.

Donors ranged from about 6 to 90 years old and were healthy Caucasians in Russia. RNA extraction gave at least 5.5 micrograms of total RNA per sample. The germline gives CDR1 LNHDA, CDR2 SQIVND (reference sequence). This CDR3 comprises 14 residues. Trimming stripped 2 bases from V and 1 base from J, with 6 bases between. Next came a second PCR, run for about 7 to 12 cycles, which used a sample-barcoded 5' primer along with a J-beta primer mix. TCRdb passed the 5' RACE reads through MiXCR, listing each CDR3 protein once. The data contain 700,000 to 800,000 distinct CDR3 sequences, about 42% of them seen just once; the ten biggest clones take up 20% to 25%.

The clonotype was recovered from a woman aged 55-69 years in good health. V usage is TRBV19 and J usage is TRBJ1-5; a possible D gene is TRBD1 (5 bases). Material for sequencing was blood. This CDR3 reads CASSIRDSNQPQHF. In DNA form, the CDR3 reads TGTGCCAGTAGTATAAGGGACAGCAATCAGCCCCAGCATTTT. The whole variable domain, remainder taken from reference TRBV19 and TRBJ1-5, is DGGITQSPKYLFRKEGQNVTLSCEQNLNHDAMYWYRQDPGQGLRLIYYSQIVNDFQKGDIAEGYSVSREKKESFPLTVTSAQKNPTAFYLCASSIRDSNQPQHFGDGTRLSIL.